This entry features one T cell receptor beta chain sequence. The authors' processing: Estimation of nucleated cell counts was performed using reference gene primer amplification. The assay was immunoSEQ multiplex PCR, and TCRdb's table has in-frame clones only and misses some. V, J and clone size reflect that table, while D and trimming were determined from the DNA. The sample lists 220,000 or so clones; more than 75% were seen once. Seattle patients were enrolled during active infection and followed longitudinally. The data are from a study of blood T cell repertoires in COVID-19. At the level of the study: From T cells, B-cell-depleted T cells, or PBMCs came the material, which was cDNA or gDNA.

The V gene's germline CDR1 is SGHRS and CDR2 YFSETQ. The V and J ends lost 6 bases and 4 bases, in that order; junction bases with no gene match: 13. The CDR3 runs 16 residues. The sample was peripheral blood. The V gene is TRBV5-1, the J gene TRBJ2-7; 10 bases fit TRBD1. The source is an elderly woman with COVID-19, enrolled during active disease. The CDR3 DNA is TGCGCCAGCACCCATATCGGGACAGGGGATGGTTACGAGCAGTACTTC. It specifies CASTHIGTGDGYEQYF.